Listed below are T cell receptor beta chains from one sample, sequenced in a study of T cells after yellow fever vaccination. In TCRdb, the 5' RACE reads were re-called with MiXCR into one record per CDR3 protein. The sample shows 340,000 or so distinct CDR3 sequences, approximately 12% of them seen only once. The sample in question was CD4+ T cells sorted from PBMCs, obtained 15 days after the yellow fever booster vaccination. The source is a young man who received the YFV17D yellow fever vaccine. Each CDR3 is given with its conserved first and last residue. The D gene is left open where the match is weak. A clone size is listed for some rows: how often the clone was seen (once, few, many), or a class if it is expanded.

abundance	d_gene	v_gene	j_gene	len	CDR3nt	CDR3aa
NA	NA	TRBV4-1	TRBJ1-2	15	TGCGCCAGCAGCCAAGTTCGTCCGGGACGAAGAGGCTACACCTTC	CASSQVRPGRRGYTF
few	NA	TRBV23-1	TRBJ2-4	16	TGCGCCAGCAGTCACCCCCATAGAGGCCCGGAAAACATTCAGTACTTC	CASSHPHRGPENIQYF
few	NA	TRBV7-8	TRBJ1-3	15	TGTGCCAGCAGCACCGACGGGAACTCTGGAAACACCATATATTTT	CASSTDGNSGNTIYF
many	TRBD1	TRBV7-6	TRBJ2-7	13	TGTGCCAGCAGCCCGACAGGGGGCTACGAGCAGTACTTC	CASSPTGGYEQYF
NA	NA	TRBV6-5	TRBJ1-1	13	TGTGCCAGCAGTCCCATGTTGGGTACTGAAGCTTTCTTT	CASSPMLGTEAFF
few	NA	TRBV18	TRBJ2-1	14	TGTGCCAGCTCACCGGGGCTCGGACTCGGTGAGCAGTTCTTC	CASSPGLGLGEQFF
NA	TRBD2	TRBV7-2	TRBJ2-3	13	TGTGCCAGCCATAGCGGGGGGCACGATACGCAGTATTTT	CASHSGGHDTQYF
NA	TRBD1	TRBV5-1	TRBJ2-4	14	TGCGCCAGCAGCCAGACAGGGGGCTGGGACATTCAGTACTTC	CASSQTGGWDIQYF
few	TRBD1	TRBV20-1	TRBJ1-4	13	TGCAGTGCTGAGACAGGGGGATTTCAAAAACTGTTTTTT	CSAETGGFQKLFF
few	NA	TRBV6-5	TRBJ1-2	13	TGTGCCAGCAGACGTGGGCCTTTCAAGGGCTACACCTTC	CASRRGPFKGYTF
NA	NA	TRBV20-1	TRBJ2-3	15	TGCAGTGCTAGAGACCGGCGCCTAAGCACAGATACGCAGTATTTT	CSARDRRLSTDTQYF
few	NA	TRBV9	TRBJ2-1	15	TGTGCCAGCAGCGCATATCAGTCGATAACGGGTGAGCAGTTCTTC	CASSAYQSITGEQFF
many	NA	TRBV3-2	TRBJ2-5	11	TGTGCCAGCAGCCGGGAAGAGACCCAGTACTTC	CASSREETQYF
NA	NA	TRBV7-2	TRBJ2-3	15	TGTGCCAGCAGCCAAGATCTGACTAGCACAGATACGCAGTATTTT	CASSQDLTSTDTQYF
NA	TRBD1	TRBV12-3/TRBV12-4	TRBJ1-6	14	TGTGCCAGCAGTCCAACAGGGGCCAATTCACCCCTCCACTTT	CASSPTGANSPLHF
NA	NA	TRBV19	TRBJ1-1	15	TGTGCCAGTAGTATTACTTCGGGACTCATAAGTTTAGCTTTCTTT	CASSITSGLISLAFF
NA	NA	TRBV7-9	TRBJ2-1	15	TGTGCCAGCAGCTTAGCGGGGTACCTTTTGAATGAGCAGTTCTTC	CASSLAGYLLNEQFF
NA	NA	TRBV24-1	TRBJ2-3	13	TGTGCCACCAGGAAAATTGAGGGGGATACGCAGTATTTT	CATRKIEGDTQYF
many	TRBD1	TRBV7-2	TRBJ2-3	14	TGTGCCAGCAGCTTTGGGACAGGGACAGATACGCAGTATTTT	CASSFGTGTDTQYF
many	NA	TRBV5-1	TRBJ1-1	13	TGCGCCAGCAGACCTACAGCGAACACTGAAGCTTTCTTT	CASRPTANTEAFF
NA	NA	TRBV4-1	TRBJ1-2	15	TGCGCCAGCAGCCCGGGGATCCTAACCTCCTATGGCTACACCTTC	CASSPGILTSYGYTF
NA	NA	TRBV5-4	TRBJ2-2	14	TGTGCCAGCAGCTTTCCCGGAAACACCGGGGAGCTGTTTTTT	CASSFPGNTGELFF
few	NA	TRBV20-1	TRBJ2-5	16	TGCAGTGCTACTCCCCGGACTCCAACCTACCAAGAGACCCAGTACTTC	CSATPRTPTYQETQYF
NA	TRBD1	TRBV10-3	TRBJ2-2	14	TGTGCCATCACCTGGGACAGAAACACCGGGGAGCTGTTTTTT	CAITWDRNTGELFF
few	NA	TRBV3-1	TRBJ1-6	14	TGTGCCAGCAGCCTGACAGTTCCCGTTTCGCCCCTCCACTTT	CASSLTVPVSPLHF
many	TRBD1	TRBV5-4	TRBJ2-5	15	TGTGCCAGCAGCTCAGGACAGGGGGCGAAAGAGACCCAGTACTTC	CASSSGQGAKETQYF
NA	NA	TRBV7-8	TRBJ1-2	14	TGTGCCAGCCAGTCGTATGGGCGCCCGGGGGGCTACACCTTC	CASQSYGRPGGYTF